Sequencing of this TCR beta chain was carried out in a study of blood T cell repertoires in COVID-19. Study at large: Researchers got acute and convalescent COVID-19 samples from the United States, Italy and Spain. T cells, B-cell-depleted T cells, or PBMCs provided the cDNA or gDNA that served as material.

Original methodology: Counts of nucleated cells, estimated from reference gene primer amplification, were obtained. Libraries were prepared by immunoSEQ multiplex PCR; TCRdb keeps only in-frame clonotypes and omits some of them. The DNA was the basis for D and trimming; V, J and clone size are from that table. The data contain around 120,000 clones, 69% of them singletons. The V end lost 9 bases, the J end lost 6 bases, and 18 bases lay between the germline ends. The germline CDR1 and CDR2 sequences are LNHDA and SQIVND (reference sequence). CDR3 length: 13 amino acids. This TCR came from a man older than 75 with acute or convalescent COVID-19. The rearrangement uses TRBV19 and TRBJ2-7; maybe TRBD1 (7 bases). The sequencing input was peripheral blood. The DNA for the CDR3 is TGTGCCAGCGCGGGACAGTCATCCGCCGAGCAGTACTTC. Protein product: CASAGQSSAEQYF.